The 24 T cell receptor beta chains below were found in one sample sequenced in a study of T cells in Graves' hyperthyroidism and ophthalmopathy. Researchers took RNA transcripts and amplified the TCR beta CDR3 regions from them. A first-round RT-PCR of the TCR CDR3 used the HTBI primer set. MiXCR was run by TCRdb on the multiplex PCR reads, yielding one entry per CDR3 protein. The sample carries roughly 280,000 distinct CDR3 sequences, more than 15% recorded once. What was sequenced was blood. These receptors were obtained from an older woman with Graves' ophthalmopathy.

This chain connects TRBV4-3 to TRBJ1-2; D might be TRBD1 (6 bases). V was trimmed by 4 bases and J by 4 bases, leaving 10 bases between them. CDR3 length: 13 amino acids. Germline V lookup: CDR1 LGHNA, CDR2 YSLEER. The CDR3 loop reads CASSPQGIYGYTF. CDR3 sequence (DNA): TGCGCCAGCAGCCCACAGGGTATCTATGGCTACACCTTC.

This clonotype was recorded many times. The chain combines TRBV2 with TRBJ1-5; the D gene is possibly TRBD1 (5 bases). V was shortened by 4 bases and J by 10 bases, with 20 bases between the two germline ends. The CDR3 has 15 amino acids. Germline V lookup: CDR1 SNHLY, CDR2 FYNNEI. Written as DNA, the CDR3 is TGTGCCAGCAGTGGAAGGGGAGCACAGACGGAACCCCAGCATTTT. It specifies CASSGRGAQTEPQHF. The full variable domain, its missing parts supplied by reference TRBV2 and TRBJ1-5, is EPEVTQTPSHQVTQMGQEVILRCVPISNHLYFYWYRQILGQKVEFLVSFYNNEISEKSEIFDDQFSVERPDGSNFTLKIRSTKLEDSAMYFCASSGRGAQTEPQHFGDGTRLSIL.

V is TRBV27 and J is TRBJ2-3; the D gene could be TRBD1 or TRBD2 (5 bases each). CDR1 is MNHEY, CDR2 SMNVEV, per germline (reference sequence). The CDR3 is 16 residues long. V shed 4 bases and J shed 0 bases, with 14 bases lying between them. The CDR3 nucleotides read TGTGCCAGCAGTTCCCGGGGACCGAGGAGCACAGATACGCAGTATTTT. It translates to CASSSRGPRSTDTQYF.

The table lists this clonotype with a few counts. The rearrangement links TRBV14 to TRBJ2-1; D perhaps matches TRBD1 (6 bases). The CDR3 runs to 16 residues. Trimming removed 2 bases at V and 5 bases at J, with 16 bases between. Germline CDR1 is SGHDN and CDR2 is FVKESK. The CDR3, as DNA: TGTGCCAGCAGCCAATACACAGGGCCGACGCACAATGAGCAGTTCTTC. Its translation is CASSQYTGPTHNEQFF. Full variable domain (rest looked up from reference TRBV14 and TRBJ2-1): EAGVTQFPSHSVIEKGQTVTLRCDPISGHDNLYWYRRVMGKEIKFLLHFVKESKQDESGMPNNRFLAERTGGTYSTLKVQPAELEDSGVYFCASSQYTGPTHNEQFFGPGTRLTVL.

The chain combines TRBV24-1 with TRBJ2-7; no firm D call. Germline CDR1 KGHDR, CDR2 SFDVKD. Trimming removed 4 bases from V and 3 bases from J, with 15 bases in between. The CDR3 totals 15 residues. In DNA, the CDR3 is TGTGCCACCAGTGAAGGTGACAACCTATACTACGAGCAGTACTTC. Its translation is CATSEGDNLYYEQYF.

This clonotype has ten or more counts. The J gene is TRBJ1-5, the V gene TRBV28, with D hard to call. CDR1 MDHEN and CDR2 SYDVKM come from the germline V gene. Trimming shortened V by 8 bases and J by 0 bases, and 11 bases separated the two germline ends. CDR3 length: 14 residues. The DNA for the CDR3 is TGTGCCAGCGGCCTTGGGGATAGCAATCAGCCCCAGCATTTT. Translating gives CASGLGDSNQPQHF.

In its sample, this clonotype was seen many times. This chain links TRBV12-3 or TRBV12-4 with TRBJ2-4, with 9 bases identical to TRBD1. Germline trimming cut 6 bases from V and 2 bases from J; bases unmatched to any gene: 8. There are 16 residues in the CDR3. The CDR3 region has the DNA TGTGCCAGCAGCTGGACAGGGGAACGACCCAAAAACATTCAGTACTTC. This gives the protein CASSWTGERPKNIQYF.

This clonotype was found a few times. This chain connects TRBV28 to TRBJ2-7; D gene unclear. The ends were cut back, 6 bases at V and 2 bases at J, with 8 bases in the middle. The germline V gene has CDR1 MDHEN and CDR2 SYDVKM. The CDR3 spans 12 residues. As DNA, the CDR3 is TGTGCCAGCAGCGGTTTAGCCTACGAGCAGTACTTC. Protein product: CASSGLAYEQYF.

This clonotype showed up just a few times. The gene calls are TRBV19 and TRBJ2-1, with D possibly being TRBD2 (6 bases). The length of the CDR3 is 13 residues. V was shortened by 3 bases and J by 3 bases, with 6 bases between the two germline ends. Germline CDR1 reads LNHDA; CDR2 reads SQIVND (reference sequence). CDR3 coding DNA: TGTGCCAGTAGTATGGGACTCTACAATGAGCAGTTCTTC. This gives the protein CASSMGLYNEQFF.

V gene TRBV5-1 combines with J gene TRBJ1-1; D gene uncertain. CDR3 length: 18 amino acids. The V gene's germline CDR1 is SGHRS and CDR2 YFSETQ. Deletions cut 2 bases from V and 0 bases from J, with 20 bases between. The CDR3 sequence is CASSLLPLETTVNTEAFF. In DNA, the CDR3 is TGCGCCAGCAGCTTACTCCCGCTTGAAACGACGGTGAACACTGAAGCTTTCTTT.

This clonotype came up a few times. CDR3 residues: CASRRQTAEAFF. The CDR3 DNA sequence: TGTGCCAGCAGACGACAGACGGCTGAAGCTTTCTTT. The rearrangement links TRBV4-2 to TRBJ1-1; possible D gene TRBD1, 5 bases. CDR1 LGHNA and CDR2 YNFKEQ come from the germline V gene. Between the trimmed V and J ends, which lost 6 bases and 6 bases, there was a span of 11 bases. The CDR3 has 12 residues.

This clonotype has only a few counts. The chain carries TRBV6-5 and TRBJ2-1; the D is unclear. The CDR3 extends over 14 amino acids. CDR1 and CDR2 from the germline V gene are MNHEY and SVGAGI. V gave up 0 bases and J gave up 10 bases, with 13 bases separating them. CDR3 region: CASSYSTGLVEQFF. The CDR3 DNA reads TGTGCCAGCAGTTACTCGACCGGGCTGGTGGAGCAGTTCTTC.

There are a few counts of this clonotype. This chain uses TRBV14 with TRBJ1-2; tentatively, D is TRBD1 (6 bases). CDR3 length: 15 amino acids. V was pared by 3 bases and J by 7 bases, with 18 bases between. Germline V gene data show CDR1 as SGHDN and CDR2 as FVKESK. CDR3 loop: CASSQRDTRRGGYTF. CDR3 coding DNA: TGTGCCAGCAGCCAGAGGGACACCCGTAGGGGTGGCTACACCTTC.

This clonotype was seen repeatedly, ten times or more. The CDR3 sequence is CSASNRNTEAFF. The CDR3 bases are TGCAGTGCTAGTAACCGGAACACTGAAGCTTTCTTT. This chain links TRBV20-1 with TRBJ1-1, with D uncertain. CDR3 length: 12 residues. CDR1 is DFQATT, CDR2 SNEGSKA, per germline (reference sequence). Trimming left V 3 bases short and J 1 base short, with 6 bases between.

Regarding this clonotype: This may stem from a read error, because a much larger clone lies one nucleotide away. The J gene is TRBJ1-1, the V gene TRBV3-1; D unclear. CDR1 and CDR2 (germline): LGHDT, YNNKEL (reference sequence). The CDR3 runs 11 residues. CDR3 coding DNA: TGTGCCTGCAGCCGCTCCGCACGGGCTTTCTTT. Encoded protein: CACSRSARAFF.

This clonotype was seen at least ten times. The chain employs TRBV13 and TRBJ2-3; D could derive from TRBD1 or TRBD2 (5 bases each). CDR3 length: 12 amino acids. Looked up from germline, CDR1 is PRHDT and CDR2 is FYEKMQ (reference sequence). Deletions cut 3 bases from V and 10 bases from J, with 11 bases between. The CDR3 DNA reads TGTGCCAGCAGCTTCCCGGGACGGTCGCAGTATTTT. Protein: CASSFPGRSQYF. Variable domain in full (rest from reference TRBV13 and TRBJ2-3): AAGVIQSPRHLIKEKRETATLKCYPIPRHDTVYWYQQGPGQDPQFLISFYEKMQSDKGSIPDRFSAQQFSDYHSELNMSSLELGDSALYFCASSFPGRSQYFGPGTRLTVL.

A few counts support this clonotype. This rearrangement joins TRBV7-2 to TRBJ1-3; TRBD1 matches 7 bases. The CDR3 is made up of 16 amino acids. V trimming: 5 bases; J trimming: 3 bases; junction bases outside the gene matches: 10. CDR1 and CDR2 from the germline V gene are SGHTA and FQGNSA. CDR3 sequence reads: CASSLITGTVGNTIYF. CDR3 nucleotides: TGTGCCAGCAGCCTTATAACCGGGACAGTTGGAAACACCATATATTTT.

The V gene is TRBV10-3, the J gene TRBJ1-2; TRBD1 matches 7 bases. The CDR3 sequence is 15 residues long. The germline V gene has CDR1 ENHRY and CDR2 SYGVKD. J gave up 8 bases and V 0 bases, and 9 bases lay outside the gene matches. The CDR3 nucleotides read TGTGCCATCAGTGAGTCGATGCAGGGGGTCTTAGGCTACACCTTC. This encodes CAISESMQGVLGYTF.

This clonotype has ten or more counts. This chain uses TRBV27 with TRBJ1-2, with a possible D match to TRBD1 (6 bases). The V end was cut by 4 bases, the J end by 5 bases, with 17 bases between. Germline V CDR1 and CDR2: MNHEY, SMNVEV (reference sequence). The length of the CDR3 is 15 residues. The CDR3 DNA reads TGTGCCAGCAGTTCACAGAAGACAGGTCGTTATGGCTACACCTTC. It translates to CASSSQKTGRYGYTF.

The chain employs TRBV4-1 and TRBJ2-7, with D possibly being TRBD2 (6 bases). This CDR3 spans 15 amino acids. Germline assignment: CDR1 MGHRA and CDR2 YSYEKL. Trimming left V 1 base short and J 3 bases short, with 13 bases between. CDR3 sequence reads: CASSQGQAGRYEQYF. CDR3 DNA sequence: TGCGCCAGCAGCCAAGGCCAAGCGGGCCGCTACGAGCAGTACTTC.

In its sample, this clonotype was seen many times. This chain joins TRBV18 and TRBJ2-7, with D possibly TRBD1 on 6 matching bases. The length of the CDR3 is 16 residues. The germline CDR1 and CDR2 sequences are KGHSH and LQKENI. V was trimmed by 4 bases and J by 6 bases, leaving 22 bases between them. The CDR3 DNA sequence: TGTGCCAGCTCACGACCCCGGGACCTCATCAGGGGCGAGCAGTACTTC. Translation: CASSRPRDLIRGEQYF.

With respect to this clonotype: Germline and junction disagree at one end, which may indicate a read error. The chain employs TRBV11-1 and TRBJ2-3, with D unclear. CDR1 SGHAT and CDR2 FQDESV come from the germline V gene (reference sequence). The CDR3 runs 13 residues. This CDR3 reads CVSSLSYTDTQYF. The CDR3 bases are TGTGTCAGCAGCTTGAGCTACACAGATACGCAGTATTTT.

This clonotype was seen a handful of times. The chain has TRBV4-3 and TRBJ2-3; 8 bases align to TRBD2. Germline V CDR1 and CDR2: LGHNA, YSLEER. There are 18 residues in the CDR3. Germline trimming cut 1 base from V and 4 bases from J; bases unmatched to any gene: 13. CDR3 sequence (DNA): TGCGCCAGCAGCCAAGTGTCGGGGGGGTTTAAGGTTTCAGATACGCAGTATTTT. Translating gives CASSQVSGGFKVSDTQYF.

This clonotype was seen at least ten times. The chain joins TRBV7-3 to TRBJ2-4; 8 bases match TRBD2. Trimming removed 2 bases from V and 2 bases from J; junction bases left unmatched: 8. CDR1 SGHTA and CDR2 FQGTGA come from the germline V gene. The CDR3 has 17 residues. CDR3 loop: CASSLWPAGVTKNIQYF. Written as DNA, the CDR3 is TGTGCCAGCAGCTTATGGCCAGCGGGAGTAACCAAAAACATTCAGTACTTC.